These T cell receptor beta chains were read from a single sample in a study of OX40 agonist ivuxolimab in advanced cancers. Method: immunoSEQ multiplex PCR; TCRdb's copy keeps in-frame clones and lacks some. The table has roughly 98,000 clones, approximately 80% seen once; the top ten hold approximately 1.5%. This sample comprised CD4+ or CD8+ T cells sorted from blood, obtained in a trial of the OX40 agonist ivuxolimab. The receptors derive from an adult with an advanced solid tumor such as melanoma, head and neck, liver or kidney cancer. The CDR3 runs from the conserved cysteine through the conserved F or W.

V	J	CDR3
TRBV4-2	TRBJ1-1	CASSQDHGSEAFF
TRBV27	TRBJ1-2	CASGGGYGYTF
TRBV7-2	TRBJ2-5	CASSVDRGETQYF
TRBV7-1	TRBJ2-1	CASSLDRGRQFF
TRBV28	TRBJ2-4	CASSLMGKNIQYF
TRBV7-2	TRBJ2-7	CASSSRTYEQYF
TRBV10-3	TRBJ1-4	CAISGAGGNEKLFF
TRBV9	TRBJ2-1	CASSVGQGARNEQFF
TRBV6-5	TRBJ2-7	CASSPPGVNEQYF
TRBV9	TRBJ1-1	CASSYSTGTTEAFF
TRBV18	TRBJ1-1	CASSPPSGVGLRAFF
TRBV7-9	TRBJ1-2	CASSAGGTRSNYGYTF
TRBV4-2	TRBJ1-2	CASSQGQTVSPLGYTF
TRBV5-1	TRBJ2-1	CASSTRPGTGPYNEQFF
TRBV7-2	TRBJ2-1	CASSLTATRSYNEQFF
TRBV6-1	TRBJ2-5	CASSVGPNRGLGGETQYF
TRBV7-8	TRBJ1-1	CASSGTGAITEAFF
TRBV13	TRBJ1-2	CASSQPDRVYGYTF
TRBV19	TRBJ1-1	CASSMGQGSPLAFF
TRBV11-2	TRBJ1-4	CASSSNWVSEKLFF
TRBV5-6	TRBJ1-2	CASSLGGRQGVYGYTF
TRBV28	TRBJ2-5	CASSTTRFQETQYF
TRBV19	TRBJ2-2	CASPDRNTGELFF
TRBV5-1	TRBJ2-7	CASSLEGGLIYEQYF
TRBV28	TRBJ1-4	CASSLGRSNEKLFF